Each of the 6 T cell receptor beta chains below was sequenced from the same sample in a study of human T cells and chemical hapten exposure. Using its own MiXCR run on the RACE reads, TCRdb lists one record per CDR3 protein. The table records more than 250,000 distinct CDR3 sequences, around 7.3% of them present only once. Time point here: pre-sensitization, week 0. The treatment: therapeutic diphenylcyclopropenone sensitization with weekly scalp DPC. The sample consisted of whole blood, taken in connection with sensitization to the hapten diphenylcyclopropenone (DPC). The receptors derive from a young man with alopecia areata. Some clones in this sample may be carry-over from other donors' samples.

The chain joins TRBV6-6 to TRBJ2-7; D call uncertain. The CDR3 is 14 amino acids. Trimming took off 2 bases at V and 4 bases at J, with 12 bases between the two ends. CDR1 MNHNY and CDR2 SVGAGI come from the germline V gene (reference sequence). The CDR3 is CASSYRQIRYEQYF. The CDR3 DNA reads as TGTGCCAGCAGTTACCGTCAGATCCGTTACGAGCAGTACTTC.

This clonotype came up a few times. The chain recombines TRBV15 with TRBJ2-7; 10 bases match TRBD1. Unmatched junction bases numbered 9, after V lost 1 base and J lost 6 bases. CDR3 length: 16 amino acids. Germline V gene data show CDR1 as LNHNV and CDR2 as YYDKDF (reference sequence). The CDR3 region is CATSRGQGQGPLEQYF. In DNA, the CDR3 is TGTGCCACCAGCAGAGGCCAGGGACAGGGGCCTCTCGAGCAGTACTTC.

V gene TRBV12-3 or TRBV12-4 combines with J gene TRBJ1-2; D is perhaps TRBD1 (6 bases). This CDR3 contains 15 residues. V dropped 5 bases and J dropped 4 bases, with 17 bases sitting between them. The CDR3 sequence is CASSLTWTVPYGYTF. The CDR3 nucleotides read TGTGCCAGCAGTCTCACCTGGACAGTGCCCTATGGCTACACCTTC.

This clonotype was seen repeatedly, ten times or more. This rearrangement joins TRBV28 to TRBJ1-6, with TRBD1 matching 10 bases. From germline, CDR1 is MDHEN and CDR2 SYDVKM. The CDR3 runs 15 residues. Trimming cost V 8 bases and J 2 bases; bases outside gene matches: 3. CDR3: CASFGQGAYNSPLHF. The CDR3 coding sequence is TGTGCCAGCTTCGGACAGGGGGCCTATAATTCACCCCTCCACTTT.

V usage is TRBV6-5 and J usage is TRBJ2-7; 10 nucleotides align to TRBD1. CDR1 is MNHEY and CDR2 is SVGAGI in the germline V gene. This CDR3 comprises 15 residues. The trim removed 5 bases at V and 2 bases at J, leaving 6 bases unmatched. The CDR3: CASSAGTGVPYEQYF. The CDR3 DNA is TGTGCCAGCAGTGCAGGGACAGGGGTCCCCTACGAGCAGTACTTC.

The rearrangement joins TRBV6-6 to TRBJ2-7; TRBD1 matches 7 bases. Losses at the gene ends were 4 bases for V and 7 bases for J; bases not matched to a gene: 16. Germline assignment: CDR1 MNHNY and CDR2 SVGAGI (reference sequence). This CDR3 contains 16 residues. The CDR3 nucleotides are TGTGCCAGCAGTTCCCCGACCGCTCGTCACAGGGGAGAGCAGTACTTC. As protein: CASSSPTARHRGEQYF.